What follows are 11 T cell receptor beta chains derived from one specimen sequenced in a study of vaccination effects on CD4 cells after COVID-19 (dated by TCRdb to between 2021 and 2024). Library construction relied on the immunoSEQ multiplex PCR assay. Held by TCRdb, this immuneACCESS table contains in-frame sequences only and omits some clones. Under half of the omission traces to an unresolved V gene where checked; the cause of the rest is unknown. This sample is represented by about 8,100 clones; 65% to 85% of them were singletons. Of the sample, around 13% falls within the top ten clones. These receptors' targets are unknown. In the ViraFEST assay, PBMC were stimulated with viral peptide pools, and TCR sequencing was then used to find antigen-specific CD4+ T cell clonotypes based on their expansion. After around ten days of culture, CD4+ T cells were isolated with the EasySep CD4+ T cell isolation kit.

The specimen was CD4+ T cells from PBMCs cultured with HCoV-229E spike peptides, collected before COVID-19 vaccination. The cell subset or site label of this sample denotes: HCoV-229E spike overlapping peptide pool stimulation. The origin of the receptors is a human donor who received a COVID-19 vaccine.

This rearrangement joins TRBV5-1 to TRBJ2-7; D is tentatively TRBD1 or TRBD2 (5 bases each). Germline assignment: CDR1 SGHRS and CDR2 YFSETQ. V shed 2 bases and J shed 0 bases, with 15 bases lying between them. The CDR3 has 16 amino acids. CDR3 in amino acids: CASSFRSGTDSYEQYF. CDR3 sequence (DNA): TGCGCCAGCAGCTTTCGCTCCGGGACGGACTCCTACGAGCAGTACTTC.

This chain uses TRBV4-1 with TRBJ1-4, with 11 bases aligning to TRBD1. There are 14 residues in the CDR3. Germline V gives CDR1 MGHRA, CDR2 YSYEKL. V shed 7 bases, J shed 7 bases, and the junction held 5 bases outside the gene matches. The CDR3 reads CASNSGTGGEKLFF. The CDR3 nucleotides read TGCGCCAGCAACAGCGGGACAGGGGGTGAAAAACTGTTTTTT.

This chain uses TRBV5-1 with TRBJ1-2; TRBD1 is a possible D gene (5 bases). This CDR3 has 15 amino acids. V lost 4 bases and J lost 7, with 20 bases in between. CDR1 is SGHRS and CDR2 is YFSETQ in the germline V gene. CDR3 nucleotides: TGCGCCAGCAGCCCCGACCCGGGGGAGTGGGGTGGCTACACCTTC. Protein: CASSPDPGEWGGYTF.

The chain carries TRBV5-1 and TRBJ2-5; 8 bases map to TRBD2. The J segment lost 0 bases and the V segment lost 2 bases, leaving 12 bases of the junction unmatched. The CDR3 is 18 residues long. Germline-derived CDR1 and CDR2 are SGHRS and YFSETQ. The CDR3: CASSFNSNSGAYQETQYF. CDR3 coding DNA: TGCGCCAGCAGCTTCAACAGTAATAGCGGGGCGTACCAAGAGACCCAGTACTTC.

The CDR3, as DNA: TGTGCCAGCTCACTTAGTAACCCCCTACGGGAGAACAATGAGCAGTTCTTC. The encoded protein is CASSLSNPLRENNEQFF. The chain employs TRBV18 and TRBJ2-1; D perhaps matches TRBD2 (6 bases). CDR1 and CDR2 (germline): KGHSH, LQKENI. This CDR3 has 17 amino acids. Trimming removed 4 bases at V and 5 bases at J, with 21 bases between.

The chain has TRBV10-2 and TRBJ1-5; no firm D call. CDR1 is WSHSY, CDR2 SAAADI, per germline. The V and J ends lost 3 bases and 0 bases respectively, with 12 bases between them. This CDR3 contains 16 residues. The CDR3, as DNA: TGCGCCAGCAGTGACGCGCAGACTTATAGCAATCAGCCCCAGCATTTT. It yields the protein CASSDAQTYSNQPQHF.

The chain combines TRBV6-5 with TRBJ1-1, with no clear D. Germline CDR1 reads MNHEY; CDR2 reads SVGAGI. Deletions cut 6 bases from V and 1 base from J, with 3 bases between. This CDR3 comprises 11 residues. The CDR3: CASRTNTEAFF. In DNA form, the CDR3 reads TGTGCCAGCAGGACGAACACTGAAGCTTTCTTT.

The chain joins TRBV7-7 to TRBJ2-5, with 8 positions matching TRBD1. After removal of 4 bases from V and 4 bases from J, the junction contained 2 bases not matched to a gene. Per the germline V gene, CDR1 is SSHAT and CDR2 is FNYEAQ (reference sequence). This CDR3 contains 13 residues. The CDR3, as DNA: TGTGCCAGCAGCTCGACAGGGGCAGAGACCCAGTACTTC. This sequence encodes CASSSTGAETQYF.

This chain links TRBV14 with TRBJ2-3, with TRBD2 matching over 12 bases. J gave up 5 bases and V 0 bases, and 9 bases lay outside the gene matches. The CDR3 covers 18 residues. Germline loops: CDR1 SGHDN, CDR2 FVKESK. CDR3 sequence: CASSQDEKTSGGLDTQYF. DNA of the CDR3: TGTGCCAGCAGCCAAGATGAAAAGACTAGCGGGGGATTAGATACGCAGTATTTT.

J is TRBJ1-5 and V is TRBV3-1 (or the pseudogene TRBV3-2); possibly TRBD1 for D (5 bases). Germline values: CDR1 LGHDT, CDR2 YNNKEL (reference sequence). Trimming took 1 base from V and 3 from J, leaving 7 bases between them. This CDR3 is built from 14 residues. DNA of the CDR3: TGTGCCAGCAGCCAAGCGGGGCACAATCAGCCCCAGCATTTT. Residues: CASSQAGHNQPQHF.

The J gene is TRBJ1-5, the V gene TRBV19; D may be TRBD1 (5 bases). Germline-derived CDR1 and CDR2 are LNHDA and SQIVND (reference sequence). Trimming cost V 5 bases and J 6 bases, with 14 bases left between them. CDR3 length equals 14 residues. CDR3 sequence reads: CASSGQGNTQPQHF. Here the CDR3 DNA reads TGTGCCAGTAGTGGGCAGGGAAATACTCAGCCCCAGCATTTT.